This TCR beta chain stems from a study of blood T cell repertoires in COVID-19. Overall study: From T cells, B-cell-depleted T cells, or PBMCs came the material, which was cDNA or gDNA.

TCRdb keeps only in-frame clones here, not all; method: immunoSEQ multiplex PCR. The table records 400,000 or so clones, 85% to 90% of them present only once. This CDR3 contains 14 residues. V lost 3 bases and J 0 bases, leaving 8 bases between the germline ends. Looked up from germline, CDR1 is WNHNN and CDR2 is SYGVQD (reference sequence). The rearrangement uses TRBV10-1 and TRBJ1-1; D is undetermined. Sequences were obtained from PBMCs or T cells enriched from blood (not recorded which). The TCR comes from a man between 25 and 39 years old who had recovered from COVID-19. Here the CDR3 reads CASSDGGLNTEAFF. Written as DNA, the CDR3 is TGCGCCAGCAGTGACGGCGGATTGAACACTGAAGCTTTCTTT.